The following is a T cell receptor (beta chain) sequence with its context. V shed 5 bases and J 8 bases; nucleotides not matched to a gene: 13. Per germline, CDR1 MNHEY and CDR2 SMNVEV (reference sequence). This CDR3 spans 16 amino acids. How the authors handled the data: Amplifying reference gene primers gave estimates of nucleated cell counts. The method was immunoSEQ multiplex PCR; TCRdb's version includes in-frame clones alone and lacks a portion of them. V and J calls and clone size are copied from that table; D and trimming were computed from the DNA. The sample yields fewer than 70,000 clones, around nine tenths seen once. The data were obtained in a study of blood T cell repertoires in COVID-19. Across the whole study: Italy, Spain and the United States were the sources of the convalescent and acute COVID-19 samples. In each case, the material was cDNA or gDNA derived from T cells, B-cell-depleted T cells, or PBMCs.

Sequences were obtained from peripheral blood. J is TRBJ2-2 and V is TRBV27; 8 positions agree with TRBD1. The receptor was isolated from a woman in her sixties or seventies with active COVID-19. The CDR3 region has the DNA TGTGCCAGCAGTCCTTACCCCAGACAGGGGAGGGGGGAGCTGTTTTTT. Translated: CASSPYPRQGRGELFF.